The T cell receptor beta chain described here comes from a study of T cell changes during pregnancy in multiple sclerosis. TCRdb keeps only in-frame clones here, not all; method: immunoSEQ multiplex PCR. The table shows about 110,000 clones, with roughly 90% occurring only once. The CDR3 contains 17 residues. V was pared by 4 bases and J by 5 bases, with 11 bases of the junction left unmatched. In germline, CDR1 is KGHSH, CDR2 LQKENI. The V and J genes are TRBV18 and TRBJ2-2, with TRBD1 matching 9 bases. The sample was peripheral blood, taken after pregnancy. This sequence was found in a female donor with multiple sclerosis, enrolled in a pregnancy study. CDR3 in DNA: TGTGCCAGCTCACTTACAGGGGGCCCCCGAAGTACCGGGGAGCTGTTTTTT. Amino acids: CASSLTGGPRSTGELFF.